This T cell receptor (beta chain) was identified in a study of blood T cell repertoires in COVID-19. Study context: The United States, Italy and Spain provided the acute and convalescent COVID-19 samples.

Followed longitudinally, the Seattle patients had been enrolled during active infection. Source study methods: Using reference gene primer amplification, nucleated cell counts were estimated. TCRdb's copy holds only in-frame clones and misses some; the assay was immunoSEQ multiplex PCR. V, J and clone size are taken as reported in that table, and D and trimming were inferred from the DNA itself. Among 70,000 or so clones listed, 65% to 85% were seen once. CDR1 and CDR2 (germline): SNHLY, FYNNEI. The CDR3 is 13 amino acids. The V end lost 9 bases, the J end lost 0 bases, and 9 bases lay between the germline ends.

The gene calls are TRBV2 and TRBJ2-1, with D unclear. The sequenced sample consisted of peripheral blood. The sequence came from a man in his sixties with COVID-19, enrolled during active disease. CDR3 in amino acids: CASSPTSYNEQFF. The CDR3 DNA sequence: TGTGCCAGTAGCCCAACCTCCTACAATGAGCAGTTCTTC.